These 9 T cell receptor beta chains share one sample of origin, sequenced in a study of CD8+CD57+ T cells in acquired aplastic anemia. Previously, flow cytometry had revealed CD8+CD57+ cell expansion in the patients chosen for sequencing. For CDR3 and TCR beta VDJ profiling, genomic DNA was the template used. TCRdb redid the calling of the reads with MiXCR, one entry per CDR3 protein. The sample yields 200,000 to 300,000 distinct CDR3 sequences, 40% to 50% seen once. Sequencing input: sorted CD4+, CD8+, or CD8+CD57+ T cells (not recorded which) from PBMCs. These receptors came from a human donor with aplastic anemia.

Of note for this clonotype: A much larger clone sits a single nucleotide away, making a read error possible. The rearrangement joins TRBV14 to TRBJ2-3; perhaps TRBD2 as D (6 bases). Germline CDR1 SGHDN, CDR2 FVKESK. This CDR3 contains 16 residues. The CDR3 loop is CGSSQGFGGWSDTQYF. The CDR3 DNA reads as TGTGGCAGCAGCCAAGGATTCGGGGGTTGGTCAGATACGCAGTATTTT.

The V gene is TRBV10-3, the J gene TRBJ1-1, with D hard to call. The CDR3 is made up of 11 amino acids. Trimming took off 6 bases at V and 2 bases at J, with 4 bases between the two ends. The V gene's germline CDR1 is ENHRY and CDR2 SYGVKD. The CDR3 is CAISSNTEAFF. CDR3 coding DNA: TGTGCCATCAGCAGCAACACTGAAGCTTTCTTT.

The CDR3 is CATSDSTEQYF. CDR3 sequence (DNA): TGTGCCACCAGTGATTCGACCGAGCAGTACTTC. The J gene is TRBJ2-7, the V gene TRBV24-1; D is unresolved. Trimming took off 2 bases at V and 6 bases at J, with 4 bases between the two ends. The CDR3 totals 11 residues. Germline CDR1 KGHDR, CDR2 SFDVKD.

The chain recombines TRBV29-1 with TRBJ2-5, with a possible D match to TRBD1 (5 bases). Trimming removed 8 bases at V and 1 base at J, with 14 bases between. Germline-derived CDR1 and CDR2 are SQVTM and ANQGSEA. The CDR3 length is 13 residues. CDR3 sequence: CSFSLQAQETQYF. DNA of the CDR3: TGCAGCTTTTCCTTACAGGCCCAAGAGACCCAGTACTTC.

J is TRBJ1-2 and V is TRBV15, with TRBD1 as a possible D gene (5 bases). Germline CDR1 and CDR2: LNHNV and YYDKDF (reference sequence). V was clipped by 1 base and J by 7 bases, with 10 bases between them. This CDR3 region has 13 residues. The CDR3 loop reads CATSRAGSGGYTF. In DNA form, the CDR3 reads TGTGCCACCAGCAGAGCAGGGTCCGGTGGCTACACCTTC.

This chain links TRBV2 with TRBJ2-3, with no clear D. This CDR3 contains 13 residues. The germline gives CDR1 SNHLY, CDR2 FYNNEI. V lost 7 bases and J 0 bases, leaving 8 bases between the germline ends. The CDR3 DNA reads TGTGCCAGCATGGAAGCTAGCACAGATACGCAGTATTTT. It translates to CASMEASTDTQYF.

The sample holds a few counts of this clonotype. This chain connects TRBV5-1 to TRBJ2-6; 8 bases are shared with TRBD1. V gave up 0 bases and J gave up 1 base; unmatched junction bases: 12. The CDR3 is 20 amino acids. Germline V gene sequence: CDR1 SGHRS, CDR2 YFSETQ. The CDR3 region has the DNA TGCGCCAGCAGCTTGGCCGGGGCAGGGGGCTTGGTATCTGGGGCCAACGTCCTGACTTTC. It translates to CASSLAGAGGLVSGANVLTF.

V is TRBV20-1 and J is TRBJ1-1; TRBD1 matches 11 bases. V dropped 5 bases and J dropped 0; count of bases not matched to a gene: 2. Germline CDR1 reads DFQATT; CDR2 reads SNEGSKA (reference sequence). The CDR3 is 14 amino acids. DNA for the CDR3: TGCAGTGCTGGACAGGGGGCAATGAACACTGAAGCTTTCTTT. Encoded protein: CSAGQGAMNTEAFF.

At least ten counts were recorded for this clonotype. The rearrangement joins TRBV9 to TRBJ1-3, with unresolved D. V lost 0 bases and J 0 bases, leaving 10 bases between the germline ends. Germline V CDR1 and CDR2: SGDLS, YYNGEE. This CDR3 has 16 amino acids. The CDR3 protein is CASSVGDTSSGNTIYF. The CDR3 DNA reads TGTGCCAGCAGCGTAGGAGACACCTCCTCTGGAAACACCATATATTTT. The variable domain in full, completed from reference TRBV9 and TRBJ1-3, reads DSGVTQTPKHLITATGQRVTLRCSPRSGDLSVYWYQQSLDQGLQFLIQYYNGEERAKGNILERFSAQQFPDLHSELNLSSLELGDSALYFCASSVGDTSSGNTIYFGEGSWLTVV.